Presented here are 2 T cell receptor beta chains from one specimen sequenced in a study of metastatic and nonmetastatic thyroid tumors. TCRdb used MiXCR to call clones anew from the PCR reads. The table shows some 25,000 clones, with 15% to 20% occurring only once. Thyroid surgery took place with no prior treatment in any patient. Material for sequencing was blood. The receptors originated from a male donor with papillary thyroid cancer or a benign thyroid nodule (not recorded which). Some clones in this sample may be carry-over from other donors' samples.

This clone was observed a single time. The V and J genes are TRBV5-1 and TRBJ1-1; D is possibly TRBD1 (6 bases). The CDR3 extends over 14 amino acids. CDR1 is SGHRS, CDR2 YFSETQ, per germline. V was trimmed by 4 bases and J by 1 base, leaving 11 bases between them. The CDR3 loop is CASSPGTTNTEAFF. In DNA form, the CDR3 reads TGCGCCAGCAGCCCCGGGACAACGAACACTGAAGCTTTCTTT.

This clone was seen repeatedly, ten times or more. V and J are TRBV9 and TRBJ1-2, with D unclear. The CDR3 loop spans 15 amino acids. CDR1 and CDR2 from the germline V gene are SGDLS and YYNGEE. V was cut by 4 bases and J by 6 bases, with 19 bases left in between. CDR3: CASSPHTGEGHGYTF. In DNA, the CDR3 is TGTGCCAGCAGCCCCCATACGGGAGAGGGCCATGGCTACACCTTC.